The clone carrying this TCR beta chain was picked up many times. The sample is drawn from a study of molecular identifiers for immune sequencing clone quantification. CDR3 size: 15 residues. From germline, CDR1 is MNHEY and CDR2 SVGEGT. Between the trimmed V and J ends, which lost 5 bases and 8 bases, there was a span of 19 bases. TCRdb used MiXCR to reprocess the PCR reads, holding one entry per CDR3 protein. The data show more than 70,000 distinct CDR3 sequences, 20% to 25% seen once. The source of this sequence is a human donor in good health. Some libraries in this study had Jurkat cell RNA spiked in. The chain uses TRBV6-2 or TRBV6-3 and TRBJ2-1; no clear D. Sequencing used naive CD8+ T cells from blood, with Jurkat cell RNA spiked in. The subset is: FACS-sorted CD8+CD4-CCR7+CD45RA+ naive T cells. The DNA of the CDR3 is TGTGCCAGCAGTCCCCTGGACCCTCCATGGGATGAGCAGTTCTTC. Protein sequence: CASSPLDPPWDEQFF.